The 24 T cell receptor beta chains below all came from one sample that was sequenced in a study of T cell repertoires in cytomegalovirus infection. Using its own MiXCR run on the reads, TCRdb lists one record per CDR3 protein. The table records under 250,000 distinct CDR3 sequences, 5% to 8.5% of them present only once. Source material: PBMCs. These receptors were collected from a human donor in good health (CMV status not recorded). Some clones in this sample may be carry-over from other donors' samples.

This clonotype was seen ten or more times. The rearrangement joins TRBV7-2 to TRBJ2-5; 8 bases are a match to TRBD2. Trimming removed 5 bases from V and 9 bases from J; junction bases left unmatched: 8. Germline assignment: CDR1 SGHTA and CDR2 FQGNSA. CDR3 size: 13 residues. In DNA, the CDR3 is TGTGCCAGCAGCACCTCAGCGGGGGTGGCCCAGTACTTC. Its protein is CASSTSAGVAQYF.

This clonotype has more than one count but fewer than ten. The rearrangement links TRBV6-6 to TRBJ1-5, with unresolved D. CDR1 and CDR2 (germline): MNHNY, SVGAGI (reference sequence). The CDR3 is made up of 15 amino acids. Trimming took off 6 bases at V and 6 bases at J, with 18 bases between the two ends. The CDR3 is CASSPSLAGGQPQHF. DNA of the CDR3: TGTGCCAGCAGCCCATCTCTGGCGGGAGGTCAGCCCCAGCATTTT.

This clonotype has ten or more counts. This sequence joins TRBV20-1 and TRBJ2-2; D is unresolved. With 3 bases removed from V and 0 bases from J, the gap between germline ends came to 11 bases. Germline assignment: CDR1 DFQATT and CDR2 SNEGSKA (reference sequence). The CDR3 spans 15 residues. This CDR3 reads CSASGSPPNTGELFF. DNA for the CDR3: TGCAGTGCTAGTGGCTCGCCCCCGAACACCGGGGAGCTGTTTTTT.

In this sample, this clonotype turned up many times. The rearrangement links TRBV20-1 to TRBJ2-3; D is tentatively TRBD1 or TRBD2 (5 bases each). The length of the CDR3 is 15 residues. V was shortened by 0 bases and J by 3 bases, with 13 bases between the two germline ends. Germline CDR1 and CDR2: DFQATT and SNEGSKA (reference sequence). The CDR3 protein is CSAREAVGVTDTQYF. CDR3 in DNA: TGCAGTGCTAGAGAGGCCGTGGGGGTTACAGATACGCAGTATTTT.

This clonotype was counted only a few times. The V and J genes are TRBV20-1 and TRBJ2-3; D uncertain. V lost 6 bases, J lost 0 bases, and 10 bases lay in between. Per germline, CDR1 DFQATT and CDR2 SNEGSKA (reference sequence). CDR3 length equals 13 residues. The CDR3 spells CSALGPSTDTQYF. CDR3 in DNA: TGCAGTGCCCTAGGGCCGAGCACAGATACGCAGTATTTT.

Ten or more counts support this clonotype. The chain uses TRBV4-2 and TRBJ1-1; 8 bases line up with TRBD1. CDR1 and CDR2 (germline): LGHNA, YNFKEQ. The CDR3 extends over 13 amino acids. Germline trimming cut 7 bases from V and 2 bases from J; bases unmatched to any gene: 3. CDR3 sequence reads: CASKDRGNTEAFF. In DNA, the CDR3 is TGTGCCAGCAAAGACAGGGGAAACACTGAAGCTTTCTTT.

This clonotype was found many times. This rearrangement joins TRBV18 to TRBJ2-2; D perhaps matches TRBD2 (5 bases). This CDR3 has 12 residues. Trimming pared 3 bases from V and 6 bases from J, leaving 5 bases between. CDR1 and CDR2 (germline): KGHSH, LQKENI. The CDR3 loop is CASSPRAGELFF. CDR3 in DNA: TGTGCCAGCTCACCGAGGGCCGGGGAGCTGTTTTTT.

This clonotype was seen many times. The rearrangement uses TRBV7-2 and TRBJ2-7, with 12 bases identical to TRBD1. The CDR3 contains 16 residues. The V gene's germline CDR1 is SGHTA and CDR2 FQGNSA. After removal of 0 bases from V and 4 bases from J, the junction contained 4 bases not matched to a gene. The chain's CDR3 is CASSLALGQGAYEQYF. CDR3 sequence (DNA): TGTGCCAGCAGCTTAGCCTTGGGACAGGGGGCATACGAGCAGTACTTC.

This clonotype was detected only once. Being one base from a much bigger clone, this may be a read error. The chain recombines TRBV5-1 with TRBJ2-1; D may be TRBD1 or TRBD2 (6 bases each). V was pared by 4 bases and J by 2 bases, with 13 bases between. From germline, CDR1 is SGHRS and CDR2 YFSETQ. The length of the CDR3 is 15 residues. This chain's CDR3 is CASSPLRGPYNEQFF. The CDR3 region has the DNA TGCGCCAGCAGCCCCCTCCGGGGGCCCTACAATGAGCAGTTCTTC.

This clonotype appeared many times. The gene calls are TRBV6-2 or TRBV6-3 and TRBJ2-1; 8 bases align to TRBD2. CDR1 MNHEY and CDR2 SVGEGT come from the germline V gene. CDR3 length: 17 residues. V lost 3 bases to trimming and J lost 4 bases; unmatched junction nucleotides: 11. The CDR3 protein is CASSYGGSGGPYNEQFF. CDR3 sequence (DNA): TGTGCCAGCAGTTATGGGGGGTCGGGGGGGCCATACAATGAGCAGTTCTTC.

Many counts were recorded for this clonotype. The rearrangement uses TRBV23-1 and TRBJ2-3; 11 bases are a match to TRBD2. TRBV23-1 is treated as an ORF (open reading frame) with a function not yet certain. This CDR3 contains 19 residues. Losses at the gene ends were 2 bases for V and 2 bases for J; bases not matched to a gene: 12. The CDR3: CASSQLTTSGGDSTDTQYF. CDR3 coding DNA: TGCGCCAGCAGTCAACTAACTACTAGCGGGGGAGATTCCACAGATACGCAGTATTTT.

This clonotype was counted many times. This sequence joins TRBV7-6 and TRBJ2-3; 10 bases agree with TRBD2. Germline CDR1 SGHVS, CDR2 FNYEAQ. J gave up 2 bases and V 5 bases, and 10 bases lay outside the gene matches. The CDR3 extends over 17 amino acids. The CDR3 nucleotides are TGTGCCAGCAGCCAGGGAGGGACTAGCGATTTCACAGATACGCAGTATTTT. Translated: CASSQGGTSDFTDTQYF.

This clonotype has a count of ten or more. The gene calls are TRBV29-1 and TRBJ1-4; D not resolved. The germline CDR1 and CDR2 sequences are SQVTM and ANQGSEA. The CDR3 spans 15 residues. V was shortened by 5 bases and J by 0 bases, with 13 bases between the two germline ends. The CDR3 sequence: CSVQRRIATNEKLFF. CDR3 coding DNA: TGCAGCGTTCAACGACGGATTGCAACTAATGAAAAACTGTTTTTT.

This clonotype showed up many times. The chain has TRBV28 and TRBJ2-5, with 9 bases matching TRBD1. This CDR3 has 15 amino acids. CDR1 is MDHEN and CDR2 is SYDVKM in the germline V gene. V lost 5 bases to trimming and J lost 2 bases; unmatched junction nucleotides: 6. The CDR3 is CASSPDRGFQETQYF. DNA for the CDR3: TGTGCCAGCAGTCCGGACAGGGGTTTTCAAGAGACCCAGTACTTC.

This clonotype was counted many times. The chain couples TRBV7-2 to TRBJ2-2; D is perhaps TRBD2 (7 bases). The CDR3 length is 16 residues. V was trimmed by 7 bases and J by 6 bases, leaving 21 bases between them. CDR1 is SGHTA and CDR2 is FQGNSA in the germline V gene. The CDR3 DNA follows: TGTGCCAGCACAAAGGGGGGGGGTAAAGGGGCCGGGGAGCTGTTTTTT. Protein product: CASTKGGGKGAGELFF. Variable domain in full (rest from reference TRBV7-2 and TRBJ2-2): GAGVSQSPSNKVTEKGKDVELRCDPISGHTALYWYRQSLGQGLEFLIYFQGNSAPDKSGLPSDRFSAERTGGSVSTLTIQRTQQEDSAVYLCASTKGGGKGAGELFFGEGSRLTVL.

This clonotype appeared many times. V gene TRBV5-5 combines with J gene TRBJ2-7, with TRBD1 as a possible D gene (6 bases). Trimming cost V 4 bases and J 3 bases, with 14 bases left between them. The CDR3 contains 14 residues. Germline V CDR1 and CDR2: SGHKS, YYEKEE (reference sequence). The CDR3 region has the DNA TGTGCCAGCAGCCCAGGTAGGGGGAACTACGAGCAGTACTTC. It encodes CASSPGRGNYEQYF. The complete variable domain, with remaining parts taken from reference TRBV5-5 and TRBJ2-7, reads DAGVTQSPTHLIKTRGQQVTLRCSPISGHKSVSWYQQVLGQGPQFIFQYYEKEERGRGNFPDRFSARQFPNYSSELNVNALLLGDSALYLCASSPGRGNYEQYFGPGTRLTVT.

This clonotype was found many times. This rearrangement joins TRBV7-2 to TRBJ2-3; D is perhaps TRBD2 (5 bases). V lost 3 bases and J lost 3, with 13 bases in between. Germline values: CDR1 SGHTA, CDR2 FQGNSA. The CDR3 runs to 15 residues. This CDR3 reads CASSFSPGYTDTQYF. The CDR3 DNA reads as TGTGCCAGCAGCTTTAGTCCGGGGTATACAGATACGCAGTATTTT.

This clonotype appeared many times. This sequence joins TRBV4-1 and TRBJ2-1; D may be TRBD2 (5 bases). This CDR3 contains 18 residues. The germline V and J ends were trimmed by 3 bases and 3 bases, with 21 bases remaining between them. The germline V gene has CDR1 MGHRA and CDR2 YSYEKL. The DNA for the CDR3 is TGCGCCAGCAGCCACGCCACCAGCGGCGGCCAATTCTACAATGAGCAGTTCTTC. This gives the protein CASSHATSGGQFYNEQFF.

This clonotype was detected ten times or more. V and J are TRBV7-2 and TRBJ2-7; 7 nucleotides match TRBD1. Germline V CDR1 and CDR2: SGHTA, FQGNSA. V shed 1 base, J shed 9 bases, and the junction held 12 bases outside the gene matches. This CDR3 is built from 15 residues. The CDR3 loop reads CASSLGGDSFRGQYF. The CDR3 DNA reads TGTGCCAGCAGCTTAGGAGGGGACAGCTTTAGAGGGCAGTACTTC.

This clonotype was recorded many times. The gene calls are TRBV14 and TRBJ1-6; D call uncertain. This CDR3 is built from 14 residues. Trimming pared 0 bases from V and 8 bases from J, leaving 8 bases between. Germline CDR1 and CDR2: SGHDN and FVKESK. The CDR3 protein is CASSQDQRYSPLHF. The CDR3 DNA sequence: TGTGCCAGCAGCCAAGATCAACGATATTCACCCCTCCACTTT. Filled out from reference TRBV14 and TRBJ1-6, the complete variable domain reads EAGVTQFPSHSVIEKGQTVTLRCDPISGHDNLYWYRRVMGKEIKFLLHFVKESKQDESGMPNNRFLAERTGGTYSTLKVQPAELEDSGVYFCASSQDQRYSPLHFGNGTRLTVT.

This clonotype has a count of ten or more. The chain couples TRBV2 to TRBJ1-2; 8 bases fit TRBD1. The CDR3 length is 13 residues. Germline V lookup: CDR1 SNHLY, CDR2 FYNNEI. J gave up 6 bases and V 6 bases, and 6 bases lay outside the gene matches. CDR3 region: CASSRQGQDGYTF. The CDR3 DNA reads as TGTGCCAGCAGCCGACAGGGGCAGGATGGCTACACCTTC.

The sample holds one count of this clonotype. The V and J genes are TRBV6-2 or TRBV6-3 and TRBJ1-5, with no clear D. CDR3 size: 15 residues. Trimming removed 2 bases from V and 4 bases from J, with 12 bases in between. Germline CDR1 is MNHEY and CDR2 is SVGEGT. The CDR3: CASSYERARNQPQHF. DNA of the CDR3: TGTGCCAGCAGTTACGAAAGGGCGCGAAATCAGCCCCAGCATTTT.

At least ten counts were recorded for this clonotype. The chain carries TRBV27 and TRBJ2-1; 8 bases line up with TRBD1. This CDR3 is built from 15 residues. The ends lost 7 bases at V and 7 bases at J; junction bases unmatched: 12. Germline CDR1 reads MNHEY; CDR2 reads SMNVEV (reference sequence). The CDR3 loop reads CASTLQGALWNEQFF. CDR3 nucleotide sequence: TGTGCCAGCACCCTGCAGGGGGCTTTATGGAATGAGCAGTTCTTC.

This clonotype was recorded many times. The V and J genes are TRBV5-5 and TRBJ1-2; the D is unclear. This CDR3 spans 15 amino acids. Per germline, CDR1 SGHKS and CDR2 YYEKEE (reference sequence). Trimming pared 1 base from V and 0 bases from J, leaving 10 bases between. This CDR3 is CASSLSPAANYGYTF. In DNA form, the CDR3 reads TGTGCCAGCAGCTTGTCTCCAGCCGCTAACTATGGCTACACCTTC.